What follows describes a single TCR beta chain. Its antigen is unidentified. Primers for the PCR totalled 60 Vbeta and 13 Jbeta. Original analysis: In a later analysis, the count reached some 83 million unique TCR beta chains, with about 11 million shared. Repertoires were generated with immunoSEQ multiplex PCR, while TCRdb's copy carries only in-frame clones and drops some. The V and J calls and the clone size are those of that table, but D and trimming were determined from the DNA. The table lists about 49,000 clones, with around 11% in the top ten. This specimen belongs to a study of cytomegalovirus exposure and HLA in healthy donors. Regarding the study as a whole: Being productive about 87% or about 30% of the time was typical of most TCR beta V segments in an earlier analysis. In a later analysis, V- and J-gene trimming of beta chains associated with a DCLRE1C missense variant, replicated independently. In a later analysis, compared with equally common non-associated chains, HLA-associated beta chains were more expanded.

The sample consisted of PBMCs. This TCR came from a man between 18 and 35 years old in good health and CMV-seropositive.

CDR3: CASSQVWASATDTQYF. CDR3 sequence (DNA): TGTGCCAGCAGCCAAGTCTGGGCTAGCGCCACAGATACGCAGTATTTT. V gene TRBV14 combines with J gene TRBJ2-3; the D gene is possibly TRBD2 (6 bases). V shed 1 base and J shed 2 bases, with 13 bases lying between them. Per the germline V gene, CDR1 is SGHDN and CDR2 is FVKESK. The CDR3 spans 16 residues.